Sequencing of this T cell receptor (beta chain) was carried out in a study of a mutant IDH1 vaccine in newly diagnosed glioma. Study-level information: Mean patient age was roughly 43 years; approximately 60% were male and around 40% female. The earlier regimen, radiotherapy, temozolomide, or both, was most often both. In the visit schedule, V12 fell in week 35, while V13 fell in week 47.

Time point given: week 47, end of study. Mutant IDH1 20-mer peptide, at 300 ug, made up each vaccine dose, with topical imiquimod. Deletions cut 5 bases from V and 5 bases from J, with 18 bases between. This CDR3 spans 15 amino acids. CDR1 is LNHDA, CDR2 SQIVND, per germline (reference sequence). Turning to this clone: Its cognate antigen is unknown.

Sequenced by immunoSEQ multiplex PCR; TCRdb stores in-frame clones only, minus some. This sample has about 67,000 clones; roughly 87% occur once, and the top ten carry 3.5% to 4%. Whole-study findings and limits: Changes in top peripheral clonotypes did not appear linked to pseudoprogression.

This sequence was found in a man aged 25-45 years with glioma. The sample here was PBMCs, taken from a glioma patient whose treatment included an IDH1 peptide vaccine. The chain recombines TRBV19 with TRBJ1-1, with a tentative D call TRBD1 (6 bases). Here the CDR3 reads CASSLPARTATEAFF. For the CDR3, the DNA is TGTGCCAGTAGTCTCCCTGCGCGGACAGCTACTGAAGCTTTCTTT.